Here is one T cell receptor (beta chain) with its context. Its antigen is not known. The treatment was: roughly 20 received Ad26.COV2.S at low or high dose, single or two shots; 5 received placebo; per-sample allocation not given. Specimens were obtained on day 63 following the first vaccine or placebo injection. The CDR3 totals 13 residues. V was pared by 6 bases and J by 8 bases, with 11 bases between. TCRdb's copy holds only in-frame clones and misses some; the assay was immunoSEQ multiplex PCR. The table records 350,000 to 500,000 clones, roughly 90% of them present only once. The sample comes from a study of Ad26.COV2.S vaccination and SARS-CoV-2 variants. Findings of the study overall: An underestimation of total T cell responses may have resulted from the TCR breadth and depth analyses. Spike-specific TCR breadth was greater after Ad26.COV2.S than placebo. Similar non-spike TCR breadth was seen in vaccine and placebo recipients.

The receptor's source is a person aged 18-65 years who received the Ad26.COV2.S COVID-19 vaccine or a placebo. The chain joins TRBV12-3 or TRBV12-4 to TRBJ1-6, with a weak D call TRBD1 (6 bases). Sequences were derived from peripheral blood, sampled in a trial of Ad26.COV2.S vaccine versus placebo. As DNA, the CDR3 is TGTGCCAGCAGCTGGGGGGGCGATTCACCCCTCCACTTT. Translated: CASSWGGDSPLHF.